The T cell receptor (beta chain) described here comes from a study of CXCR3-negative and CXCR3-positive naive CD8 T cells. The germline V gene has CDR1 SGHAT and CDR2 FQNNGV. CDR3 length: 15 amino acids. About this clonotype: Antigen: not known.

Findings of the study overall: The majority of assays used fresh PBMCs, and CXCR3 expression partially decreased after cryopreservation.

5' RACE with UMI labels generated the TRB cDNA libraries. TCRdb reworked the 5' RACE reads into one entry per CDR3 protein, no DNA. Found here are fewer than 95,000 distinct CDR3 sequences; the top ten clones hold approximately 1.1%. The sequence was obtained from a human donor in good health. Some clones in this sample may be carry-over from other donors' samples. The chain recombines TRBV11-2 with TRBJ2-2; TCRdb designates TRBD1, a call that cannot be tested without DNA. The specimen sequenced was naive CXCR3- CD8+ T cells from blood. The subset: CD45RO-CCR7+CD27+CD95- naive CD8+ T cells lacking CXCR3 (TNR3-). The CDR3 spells CASSPRGEHTEELFF.